What follows are 16 T cell receptor beta chains derived from one specimen sequenced in a study of response to subunit inactivated influenza vaccine. TCRdb used MiXCR to reprocess the RT-PCR reads, holding one entry per CDR3 protein. The sample yields roughly 500,000 distinct CDR3 sequences, 25% seen once. The specimen was CD4+ T cells sorted from PBMCs, collected 4 to 6 days after vaccination. These receptors were obtained from a man between 50 and 59 years old who received an inactivated influenza vaccine.

The chain combines TRBV3-1 with TRBJ2-3, with 12 bases that match TRBD2. CDR1 and CDR2 (germline): LGHDT, YNNKEL (reference sequence). Trimming cost V 6 bases and J 1 base; bases outside gene matches: 5. The CDR3 extends over 16 amino acids. In DNA form, the CDR3 reads TGTGCCAGCAGGATCTCTAGCGGGGGGGGCACAGATACGCAGTATTTT. The encoded protein is CASRISSGGGTDTQYF.

This rearrangement joins TRBV20-1 to TRBJ2-7, with D maybe TRBD1 (6 bases). Germline V CDR1 and CDR2: DFQATT, SNEGSKA (reference sequence). Trimming took 5 bases from V and 3 from J, leaving 14 bases between them. The CDR3 totals 13 residues. The CDR3 loop reads CSAPFRGRYEQYF. The CDR3, as DNA: TGCAGTGCTCCGTTCAGGGGTCGCTACGAGCAGTACTTC.

V usage is TRBV6-1 and J usage is TRBJ2-3; TRBD2 agrees at 11 bases. The CDR3 is made up of 15 amino acids. Germline assignment: CDR1 MNHNS and CDR2 SASEGT. Unmatched junction bases numbered 4, after V lost 2 bases and J lost 6 bases. CDR3 loop: CASSELLAGVDTQYF. The CDR3 nucleotides read TGTGCCAGCAGTGAATTACTAGCGGGGGTCGATACGCAGTATTTT.

This clonotype has only a few counts. The chain carries TRBV28 and TRBJ1-2; perhaps TRBD1 as D (5 bases). The CDR3 runs to 17 residues. The germline CDR1 and CDR2 sequences are MDHEN and SYDVKM. Trimming left V 1 base short and J 1 base short, with 16 bases between. CDR3 amino acids: CASSLLGRRIINYGYTF. The CDR3 nucleotides read TGTGCCAGCAGTTTATTGGGGCGCAGGATCATTAACTATGGCTACACCTTC.

With respect to this clonotype: Possible read error: a much larger clone is one base away. This chain connects TRBV7-2 to TRBJ2-7; no clear D. Per germline, CDR1 SGHTA and CDR2 FQGNSA. The V gene lost 7 bases and the J gene lost 6 bases, with 19 bases spanning the gap. The CDR3 has 14 residues. DNA of the CDR3: TGTGCCAGCACCTTGACCCTCGCCGCAGTCGAGCAGTACTTC. This encodes CASTLTLAAVEQYF. Variable domain in full (rest from reference TRBV7-2 and TRBJ2-7): GAGVSQSPSNKVTEKGKDVELRCDPISGHTALYWYRQSLGQGLEFLIYFQGNSAPDKSGLPSDRFSAERTGGSVSTLTIQRTQQEDSAVYLCASTLTLAAVEQYFGPGTRLTVT.

The gene calls are TRBV20-1 and TRBJ1-4, with a possible D match to TRBD1 (5 bases). From germline, CDR1 is DFQATT and CDR2 SNEGSKA (reference sequence). The CDR3 runs 14 residues. With 6 bases removed from V and 3 bases from J, the gap between germline ends came to 14 bases. CDR3 nucleotides: TGCAGTGCAACGCAGGGCTGGTCTAATGAAAAACTGTTTTTT. Encoded protein: CSATQGWSNEKLFF.

The chain joins TRBV20-1 to TRBJ2-1; perhaps TRBD1 as D (5 bases). The CDR3 has 15 residues. Germline-derived CDR1 and CDR2 are DFQATT and SNEGSKA (reference sequence). V shed 5 bases and J shed 0 bases, with 14 bases lying between them. The CDR3 nucleotides are TGCAGTGCTTTTGGGGCAGCTCTCTCCTACAATGAGCAGTTCTTC. It specifies CSAFGAALSYNEQFF.

This clonotype was found a few times. This chain uses TRBV6-6 with TRBJ2-7; 7 nucleotides agree with TRBD2. The CDR3 consists of 13 residues. CDR1 MNHNY and CDR2 SVGAGI come from the germline V gene (reference sequence). V was pared by 5 bases and J by 7 bases, with 8 bases of the junction left unmatched. The CDR3 is CASSLSERGEQYF. DNA of the CDR3: TGTGCCAGCAGTCTATCAGAGCGGGGAGAGCAGTACTTC.

The sample holds a few counts of this clonotype. The chain is built from TRBV9 and TRBJ2-7, with D maybe TRBD2 (6 bases). Germline V gene lookup returns CDR1 SGDLS and CDR2 YYNGEE. Trimming stripped 3 bases from V and 3 bases from J, with 10 bases between. This CDR3 is 13 amino acids long. Here the CDR3 DNA reads TGTGCCAGCAGCGGAGCGGGCGGCTACGAGCAGTACTTC. Protein product: CASSGAGGYEQYF.

The chain recombines TRBV6-2 or TRBV6-3 with TRBJ2-3; D possibly uses TRBD1 or TRBD2 (5 bases each). CDR1 and CDR2 (germline): MNHEY, SVGEGT. Between the trimmed V and J ends, which lost 5 bases and 0 bases, there was a span of 18 bases. The CDR3 loop spans 17 amino acids. CDR3 amino acids: CASSLPPGRQSTDTQYF. In DNA, the CDR3 is TGTGCCAGCAGTCTGCCACCGGGACGCCAAAGCACAGATACGCAGTATTTT.

The genes are TRBV12-3 or TRBV12-4 and TRBJ2-7, with TRBD1 matching over 8 bases. The CDR3 is made up of 14 amino acids. Germline trimming cut 3 bases from V and 5 bases from J; bases unmatched to any gene: 6. CDR3 sequence: CASSFPGGLHEQYF. The CDR3 DNA reads as TGTGCCAGCAGTTTCCCAGGGGGCCTCCACGAGCAGTACTTC.

This clonotype turned up a few times. The chain is built from TRBV4-2 and TRBJ2-4; 8 bases map to TRBD1. The CDR3 loop spans 15 amino acids. Trimming cost V 0 bases and J 8 bases; bases outside gene matches: 6. CDR1 and CDR2 (germline): LGHNA, YNFKEQ. This chain's CDR3 is CASSQDPQQGDIQYF. The CDR3 DNA follows: TGTGCCAGCAGCCAAGATCCCCAACAGGGGGACATTCAGTACTTC.

V usage is TRBV5-1 and J usage is TRBJ2-7, with 10 nucleotides matching TRBD2. The CDR3 is 16 residues long. Germline loops: CDR1 SGHRS, CDR2 YFSETQ. The V and J ends lost 4 bases and 0 bases, in that order; junction bases with no gene match: 7. CDR3 in DNA: TGCGCCAGCAGCCTATCTCTAGCGGGGGCCTCCTACGAGCAGTACTTC. Its translation is CASSLSLAGASYEQYF.

The chain recombines TRBV28 with TRBJ2-2, with TRBD2 matching 8 bases. Germline V gene sequence: CDR1 MDHEN, CDR2 SYDVKM. CDR3 length: 16 amino acids. V was clipped by 5 bases and J by 5 bases; unmatched bases: 10. The CDR3 bases are TGTGCCAGCAGTCCTTGGGGTAGCGGGAATACCGGGGAGCTGTTTTTT. It codes for CASSPWGSGNTGELFF.

The J gene is TRBJ2-1, the V gene TRBV30, with D possibly TRBD2 on 6 matching bases. Germline CDR1 is GTSNPN and CDR2 is SVGIG (reference sequence). The CDR3 is 15 residues long. V shed 2 bases and J shed 7 bases, with 18 bases lying between them. The CDR3, as DNA: TGTGCCTGGAGTCCCGGGCTACCGGGGGAAAATGAGCAGTTCTTC. Translated, it gives CAWSPGLPGENEQFF. Variable domain in full (rest from reference TRBV30 and TRBJ2-1): SQTIHQWPATLVQPVGSPLSLECTVEGTSNPNLYWYRQAAGRGLQLLFYSVGIGQISSEVPQNLSASRPQDRQFILSSKKLLLSDSGFYLCAWSPGLPGENEQFFGPGTRLTVL.

There are a few counts of this clonotype. J is TRBJ2-7 and V is TRBV29-1; 13 bases are shared with TRBD2. This CDR3 comprises 15 residues. The V gene end was trimmed by 4 bases and the J gene end by 7 bases; junction bases not matched to a gene: 10. Germline V gene lookup returns CDR1 SQVTM and CDR2 ANQGSEA. The CDR3 nucleotides read TGCAGCGTTGCCCGCCGGACTAGCGGGAGTACTGAGCAGTACTTC. The encoded protein is CSVARRTSGSTEQYF.